One sample yielded the 26 T cell receptor beta chains listed below, sequenced in a study of shared clonotypes between healthy human individuals. Using immunoSEQ multiplex PCR, the repertoire was profiled, and TCRdb retains in-frame clones only, with some absent. The sample consists of approximately 590,000 clones, about 95% of them appearing once. The naive CD8 fraction comprised CD45RO-negative cells positively selected for CCR7 and excluded terminally differentiated effector memory CD45RA+ cells. Sequencing was carried out using naive CD8+ T cells sorted from blood. These receptor sequences come from a woman aged 25 to 39 in good health.

V is TRBV5-1 and J is TRBJ2-1; the D gene is possibly TRBD1 (5 bases). Between the trimmed V and J ends, which lost 4 bases and 7 bases, there was a span of 15 bases. Germline CDR1 SGHRS, CDR2 YFSETQ. This CDR3 has 14 residues. CDR3 region: CASSPRKGWNEQFF. CDR3 DNA sequence: TGCGCCAGCAGCCCTCGCAAGGGGTGGAATGAGCAGTTCTTC.

Worth noting for this clone: This specimen includes other DNA sequences encoding the same CDR3. CDR3 nucleotide sequence: TGTGCCAGCAGTTTATCAGGGAGGAATGAGCAGTTCTTC. This encodes CASSLSGRNEQFF. The chain carries TRBV28 and TRBJ2-1; a possible D gene is TRBD2 (6 bases). CDR1 is MDHEN and CDR2 is SYDVKM in the germline V gene. Between the trimmed V and J ends, which lost 1 base and 7 bases, there was a span of 8 bases. The CDR3 length is 13 residues.

V is TRBV28 and J is TRBJ2-7, with D perhaps TRBD2 (6 bases). V was trimmed by 2 bases and J by 4 bases, leaving 9 bases between them. The CDR3 runs to 13 residues. Germline loops: CDR1 MDHEN, CDR2 SYDVKM. CDR3 sequence reads: CASSLTSRYEQYF. The CDR3 coding sequence is TGTGCCAGCAGTTTAACTAGCAGGTACGAGCAGTACTTC.

This sequence joins TRBV28 and TRBJ2-1; TRBD2 aligns across 7 bases. Per the germline V gene, CDR1 is MDHEN and CDR2 is SYDVKM. The CDR3 length is 16 residues. V gave up 6 bases and J gave up 10 bases; unmatched junction bases: 18. CDR3 coding DNA: TGTGCCAGCAGCCAAATCCAAACTGGACTAGAGGAGGAGCAGTTCTTC. Protein sequence: CASSQIQTGLEEEQFF.

The chain joins TRBV7-6 to TRBJ2-3; 8 bases fit TRBD2. CDR3 size: 16 residues. CDR1 is SGHVS, CDR2 FNYEAQ, per germline. The trim removed 4 bases at V and 2 bases at J, leaving 8 bases unmatched. The CDR3 loop is CASSSSLAENTDTQYF. CDR3 bases: TGTGCCAGCAGCTCCTCACTAGCGGAGAACACAGATACGCAGTATTTT.

Note on this clone: Other DNA sequences within the sample encode an identical CDR3. The chain employs TRBV27 and TRBJ2-1, with a weak D call TRBD2 (5 bases). The CDR3 has 15 amino acids. The germline V gene has CDR1 MNHEY and CDR2 SMNVEV (reference sequence). V lost 3 bases and J 1 base, leaving 10 bases between the germline ends. CDR3 DNA: TGTGCCAGCAGTTTCGGAGGTTATTCCTACAATGAGCAGTTCTTC. It specifies CASSFGGYSYNEQFF.

The V and J genes are TRBV9 and TRBJ2-1; 13 bases map to TRBD2. The CDR3 covers 15 residues. V shed 4 bases, J shed 6 bases, and the junction held 4 bases outside the gene matches. CDR1 is SGDLS and CDR2 is YYNGEE in the germline V gene. The CDR3 here is CASSPGTSGTNEQFF. CDR3 DNA: TGTGCCAGCAGCCCCGGGACTAGCGGGACCAATGAGCAGTTCTTC.

The chain combines TRBV6-6 with TRBJ2-7, with D possibly being TRBD2 (6 bases). The CDR3 consists of 13 residues. Deletions cut 6 bases from V and 7 bases from J, with 16 bases between. The germline V gene encodes CDR1 MNHNY and CDR2 SVGAGI (reference sequence). Here the CDR3 reads CASRGRSLREQYF. CDR3 bases: TGTGCCAGCAGGGGGAGGTCCCTACGTGAGCAGTACTTC.

The chain recombines TRBV19 with TRBJ1-4; D not resolved. V lost 5 bases and J 4 bases, leaving 14 bases between the germline ends. CDR1 and CDR2 (germline): LNHDA, SQIVND (reference sequence). The CDR3 has 15 residues. CDR3 loop: CASSPWRYDNEKLFF. For the CDR3, the DNA is TGTGCCAGTAGTCCCTGGAGATATGATAATGAAAAACTGTTTTTT.

This clone appeared a single time. The chain is built from TRBV27 and TRBJ2-7; 9 nucleotides match TRBD1. There are 13 residues in the CDR3. Trimming cost V 6 bases and J 5 bases; bases outside gene matches: 5. CDR1 and CDR2 (germline): MNHEY, SMNVEV (reference sequence). CDR3: CASRLDRGHEQYF. The DNA of the CDR3 is TGTGCCAGCAGACTGGACAGGGGACACGAGCAGTACTTC.

This clone has only one observation. The chain combines TRBV28 with TRBJ2-7; D perhaps matches TRBD2 (5 bases). Between the trimmed V and J ends, which lost 3 bases and 1 base, there was a span of 10 bases. Germline lookup yields CDR1 MDHEN and CDR2 SYDVKM. The CDR3 runs to 14 residues. For the CDR3, the DNA is TGTGCCAGCAGTTTCGTGGGAGCGTCCTACGAGCAGTACTTC. This gives the protein CASSFVGASYEQYF.

This clone was observed a single time. V is TRBV9 and J is TRBJ1-5, with D possibly being TRBD1 (5 bases). CDR3 size: 16 residues. Trimming stripped 3 bases from V and 0 bases from J, with 13 bases between. Germline V gives CDR1 SGDLS, CDR2 YYNGEE. This CDR3 reads CASSARTNYSNQPQHF. CDR3 nucleotide sequence: TGTGCCAGCAGCGCACGGACAAACTATAGCAATCAGCCCCAGCATTTT.

Regarding this clone: At the DNA level, this CDR3 is encoded by other sequences in the same sample as well. The J gene is TRBJ1-5, the V gene TRBV19; D gene unclear. Germline values: CDR1 LNHDA, CDR2 SQIVND (reference sequence). The CDR3 extends over 14 amino acids. The V gene lost 2 bases and the J gene lost 3 bases, with 8 bases spanning the gap. The CDR3 protein is CASSIRDLNQPQHF. The DNA for the CDR3 is TGTGCCAGTAGTATACGGGATCTCAATCAGCCCCAGCATTTT.

V gene TRBV5-6 combines with J gene TRBJ2-7; the match to TRBD2 covers 12 bases. This CDR3 is 16 amino acids long. CDR1 is SGHDT and CDR2 is YYEEEE in the germline V gene. J gave up 4 bases and V 2 bases, and 7 bases lay outside the gene matches. CDR3 residues: CASSFRTSGTDYEQYF. The CDR3 bases are TGTGCCAGCAGCTTCCGGACTAGCGGGACTGATTACGAGCAGTACTTC.

Of note for this clone: Other DNA sequences from this sample encode an identical CDR3 as well. The chain is built from TRBV28 and TRBJ1-5; D unresolved. Germline CDR1 MDHEN, CDR2 SYDVKM. Trimming took 5 bases from V and 0 from J, leaving 8 bases between them. The CDR3 covers 14 residues. CDR3: CASSRGYSNQPQHF. The DNA for the CDR3 is TGTGCCAGCAGTCGCGGATATAGCAATCAGCCCCAGCATTTT.

The chain is built from TRBV4-1 and TRBJ1-1; weak D call: TRBD1 (5 bases). In germline, CDR1 is MGHRA, CDR2 YSYEKL. The V gene lost 0 bases and the J gene lost 4 bases, with 18 bases spanning the gap. This CDR3 has 17 residues. CDR3: CASSQENRQGATTEAFF. The CDR3 region has the DNA TGCGCCAGCAGCCAAGAGAATCGTCAGGGAGCAACCACTGAAGCTTTCTTT.

CDR3 DNA sequence: TGCGCCAGCAGCCAAGAGGACAGGGCATCCTACGAGCAGTACTTC. Translation: CASSQEDRASYEQYF. The chain combines TRBV4-1 with TRBJ2-7; TRBD1 agrees at 8 bases. The J segment lost 1 base and the V segment lost 0 bases, leaving 2 bases of the junction unmatched. The V gene's germline CDR1 is MGHRA and CDR2 YSYEKL. The CDR3 sequence is 15 residues long.

The CDR3 coding sequence is TGCAGCGTTGGGGGTATTGGCTACGAGCAGTACTTC. Translation: CSVGGIGYEQYF. This chain joins TRBV29-1 and TRBJ2-7; D is ambiguous. This CDR3 region has 12 residues. Between the trimmed V and J ends, which lost 4 bases and 3 bases, there was a span of 10 bases. The germline gives CDR1 SQVTM, CDR2 ANQGSEA.

The chain recombines TRBV7-9 with TRBJ2-7; D not resolved. CDR1 is SEHNR and CDR2 is FQNEAQ in the germline V gene (reference sequence). The CDR3 is 15 amino acids. The ends were cut back, 5 bases at V and 3 bases at J, with 17 bases in the middle. Written as DNA, the CDR3 is TGTGCCAGCAGCCGCGAACCCCGTCCTGGCTACGAGCAGTACTTC. Protein product: CASSREPRPGYEQYF.

The chain carries TRBV5-6 and TRBJ2-3, with 10 bases lining up with TRBD2. The CDR3 runs 17 residues. J was trimmed by 2 bases and V by 6 bases; bases with no gene match: 12. The V gene's germline CDR1 is SGHDT and CDR2 YYEEEE. CDR3 loop: CASNGPASGRYTDTQYF. CDR3 nucleotides: TGTGCCAGCAACGGCCCGGCTAGCGGGAGATACACAGATACGCAGTATTTT.

The J gene is TRBJ1-1, the V gene TRBV7-9, with 7 nucleotides matching TRBD1. This CDR3 contains 12 residues. Germline CDR1 is SEHNR and CDR2 is FQNEAQ (reference sequence). The junction had 5 bases not matched to a gene; V was cut back by 5 bases and J by 8 bases. CDR3 amino acids: CASSPDREEAFF. The CDR3 DNA follows: TGTGCCAGCAGCCCCGACAGGGAAGAAGCTTTCTTT.

This clone appeared a single time. This rearrangement joins TRBV5-1 to TRBJ2-1; 7 bases are a match to TRBD1. Germline V lookup: CDR1 SGHRS, CDR2 YFSETQ. The CDR3 loop spans 12 amino acids. Germline trimming cut 4 bases from V and 10 bases from J; bases unmatched to any gene: 5. CDR3 sequence (DNA): TGCGCCAGCAGCGTGACAGGGTTAGAGCAGTTCTTC. Protein product: CASSVTGLEQFF. The complete variable domain, with remaining parts taken from reference TRBV5-1 and TRBJ2-1, reads KAGVTQTPRYLIKTRGQQVTLSCSPISGHRSVSWYQQTPGQGLQFLFEYFSETQRNKGNFPGRFSGRQFSNSRSEMNVSTLELGDSALYLCASSVTGLEQFFGPGTRLTVL.

V is TRBV5-1 and J is TRBJ1-1, with 8 bases identical to TRBD1. The CDR3 is 15 amino acids. With 3 bases clipped from V and 5 bases from J, the junction kept 9 bases outside the gene matches. Germline V gene lookup returns CDR1 SGHRS and CDR2 YFSETQ. The CDR3 sequence is CASSWRGRGQTEAFF. CDR3 DNA: TGCGCCAGCAGCTGGCGGGGCAGGGGGCAAACTGAAGCTTTCTTT. Looking up the rest from reference TRBV5-1 and TRBJ1-1 gives the full variable domain: KAGVTQTPRYLIKTRGQQVTLSCSPISGHRSVSWYQQTPGQGLQFLFEYFSETQRNKGNFPGRFSGRQFSNSRSEMNVSTLELGDSALYLCASSWRGRGQTEAFFGQGTRLTVV.

The rearrangement links TRBV5-4 to TRBJ2-7; D unresolved. Germline CDR1 reads SGHNT; CDR2 reads YYREEE (reference sequence). Trimming took off 0 bases at V and 6 bases at J, with 13 bases between the two ends. This CDR3 region has 14 residues. CDR3 in amino acids: CASSLGRPSGEQYF. The DNA of the CDR3 is TGTGCCAGCAGCTTGGGTCGGCCCTCCGGCGAGCAGTACTTC.

The rearrangement uses TRBV28 and TRBJ2-5, with 10 positions matching TRBD1. The DNA end lines up better with TRBJ2-7; the J call may be wrong. Germline lookup yields CDR1 MDHEN and CDR2 SYDVKM. The CDR3 spans 14 residues. The DNA of the CDR3 is TGTGCCAGCAGGCAGGGACAGGGGCGGTACGAGCAGTACTTC. Translating gives CASRQGQGRYEQYF.

The chain links TRBV4-1 to TRBJ1-1; 10 nucleotides match TRBD1. After removal of 2 bases from V and 3 bases from J, the junction contained 6 bases not matched to a gene. This CDR3 comprises 16 residues. Germline lookup yields CDR1 MGHRA and CDR2 YSYEKL. The CDR3 sequence is CASSQPGTGVDTEAFF. The CDR3 DNA reads TGCGCCAGCAGCCAACCGGGGACAGGGGTTGACACTGAAGCTTTCTTT.